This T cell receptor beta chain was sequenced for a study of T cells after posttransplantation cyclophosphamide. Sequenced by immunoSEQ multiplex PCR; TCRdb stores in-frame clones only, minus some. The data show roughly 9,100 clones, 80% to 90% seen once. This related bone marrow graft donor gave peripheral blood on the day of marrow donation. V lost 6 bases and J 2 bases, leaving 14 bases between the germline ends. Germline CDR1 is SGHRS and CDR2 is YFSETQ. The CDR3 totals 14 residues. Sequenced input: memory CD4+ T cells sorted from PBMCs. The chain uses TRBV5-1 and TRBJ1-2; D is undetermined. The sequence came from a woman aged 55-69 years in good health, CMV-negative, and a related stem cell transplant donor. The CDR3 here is CASTQGRNNYGYTF. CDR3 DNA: TGCGCCAGCACCCAAGGGAGAAACAACTATGGCTACACCTTC.